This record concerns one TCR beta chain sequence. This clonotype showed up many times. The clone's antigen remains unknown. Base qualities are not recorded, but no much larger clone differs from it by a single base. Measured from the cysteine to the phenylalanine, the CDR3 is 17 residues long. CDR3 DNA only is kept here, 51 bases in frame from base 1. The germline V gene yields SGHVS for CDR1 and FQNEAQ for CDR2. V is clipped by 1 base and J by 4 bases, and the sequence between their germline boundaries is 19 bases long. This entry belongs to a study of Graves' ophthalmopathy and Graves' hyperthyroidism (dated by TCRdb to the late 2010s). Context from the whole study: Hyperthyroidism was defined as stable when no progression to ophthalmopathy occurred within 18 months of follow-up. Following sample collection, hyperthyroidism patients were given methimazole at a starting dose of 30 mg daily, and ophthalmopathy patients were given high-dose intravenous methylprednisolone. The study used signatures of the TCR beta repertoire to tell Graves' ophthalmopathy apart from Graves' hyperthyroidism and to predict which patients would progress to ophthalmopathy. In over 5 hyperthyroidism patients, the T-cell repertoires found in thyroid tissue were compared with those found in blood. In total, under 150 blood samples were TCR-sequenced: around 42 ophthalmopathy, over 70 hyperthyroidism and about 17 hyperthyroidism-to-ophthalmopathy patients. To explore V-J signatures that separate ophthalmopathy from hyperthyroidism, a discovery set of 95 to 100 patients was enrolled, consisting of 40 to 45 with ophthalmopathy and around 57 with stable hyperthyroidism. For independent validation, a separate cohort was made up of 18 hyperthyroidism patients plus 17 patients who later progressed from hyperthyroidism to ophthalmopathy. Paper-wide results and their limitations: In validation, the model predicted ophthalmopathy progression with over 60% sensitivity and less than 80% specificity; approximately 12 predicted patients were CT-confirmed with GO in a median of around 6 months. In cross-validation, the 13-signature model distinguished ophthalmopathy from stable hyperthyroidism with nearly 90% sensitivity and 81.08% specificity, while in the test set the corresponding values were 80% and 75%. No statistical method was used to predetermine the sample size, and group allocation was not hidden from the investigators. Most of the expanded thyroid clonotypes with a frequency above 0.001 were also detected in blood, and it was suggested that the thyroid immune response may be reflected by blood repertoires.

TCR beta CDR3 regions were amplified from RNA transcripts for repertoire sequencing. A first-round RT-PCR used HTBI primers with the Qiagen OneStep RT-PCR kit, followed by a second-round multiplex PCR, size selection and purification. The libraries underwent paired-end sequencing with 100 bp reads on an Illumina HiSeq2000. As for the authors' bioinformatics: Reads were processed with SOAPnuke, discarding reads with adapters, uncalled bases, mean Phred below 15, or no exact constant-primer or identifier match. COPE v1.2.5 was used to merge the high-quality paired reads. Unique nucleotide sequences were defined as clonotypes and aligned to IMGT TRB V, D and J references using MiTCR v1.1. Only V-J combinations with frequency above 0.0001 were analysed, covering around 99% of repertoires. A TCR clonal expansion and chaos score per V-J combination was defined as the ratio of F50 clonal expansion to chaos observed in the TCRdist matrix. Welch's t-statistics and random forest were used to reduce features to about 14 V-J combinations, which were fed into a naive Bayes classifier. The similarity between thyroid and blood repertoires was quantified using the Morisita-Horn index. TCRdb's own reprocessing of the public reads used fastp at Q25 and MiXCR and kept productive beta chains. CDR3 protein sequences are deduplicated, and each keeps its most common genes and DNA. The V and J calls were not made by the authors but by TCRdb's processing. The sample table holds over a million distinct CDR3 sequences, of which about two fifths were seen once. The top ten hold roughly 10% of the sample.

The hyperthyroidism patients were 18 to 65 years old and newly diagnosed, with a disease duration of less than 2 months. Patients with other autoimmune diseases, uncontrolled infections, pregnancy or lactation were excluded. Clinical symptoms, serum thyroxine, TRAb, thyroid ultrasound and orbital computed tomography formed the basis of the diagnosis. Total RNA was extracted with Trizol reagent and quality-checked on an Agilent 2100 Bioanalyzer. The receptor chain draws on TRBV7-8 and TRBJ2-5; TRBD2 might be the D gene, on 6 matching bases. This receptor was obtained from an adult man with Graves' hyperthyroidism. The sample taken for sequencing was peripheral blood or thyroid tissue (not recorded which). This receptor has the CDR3 CASSLERLARVLETQYF. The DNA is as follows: TGTGCCAGCAGCTTAGAACGGCTAGCGAGGGTATTAGAGACCCAGTACTTC. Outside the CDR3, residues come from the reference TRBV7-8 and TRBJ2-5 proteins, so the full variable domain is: GAGVSQSPRYKVAKRGQDVALRCDPISGHVSLFWYQQALGQGPEFLTYFQNEAQLDKSGLPSDRFFAERPEGSVSTLKIQRTQQEDSAVYLCASSLERLARVLETQYFGPGTRLLVL.